The rows below give T cell receptor beta chains drawn from one sample of a study of T cells in Graves' hyperthyroidism and ophthalmopathy. TCRdb used MiXCR to reprocess the multiplex PCR reads, holding one entry per CDR3 protein. The repertoire holds fewer than 550,000 distinct CDR3 sequences, roughly 14% seen once, with just under 8% in the top ten. Input material: blood. The receptor source for this set is a woman younger than 30 with Graves' hyperthyroidism. The CDR3 runs from the conserved cysteine through the conserved F or W. The D gene is left open where the match is weak. A row's size may be missing; if present it is once, few, many or a size class.

D	size	V	J	CDR3	DNA
-	many	TRBV18	TRBJ2-7	CASSPQASSYEQYF	TGTGCCAGCTCACCACAGGCCAGCTCCTACGAGCAGTACTTC
-	few	TRBV20-1	TRBJ1-2	CSARGEGSNYGYTF	TGCAGTGCTAGAGGAGAAGGGAGTAACTATGGCTACACCTTC
-	-	TRBV2	TRBJ2-3	CASIQDSVGDTQYF	TGTGCCAGCATTCAAGACTCCGTGGGAGATACGCAGTATTTT
-	-	TRBV7-6	TRBJ2-3	CASSMMAGLGIDTQYF	TGTGCCAGCAGCATGATGGCTGGCCTAGGCATAGATACGCAGTATTTT
-	many	TRBV7-9	TRBJ2-7	CASSRAEQGSYEQYF	TGTGCCAGCAGCCGCGCGGAACAGGGATCCTACGAGCAGTACTTC
-	many	TRBV3-1	TRBJ2-1	CASSDRNEQFF	TGTGCCAGCAGCGACAGAAATGAGCAGTTCTTC
-	few	TRBV5-1	TRBJ2-3	CASSSSGQEDTQYF	TGCGCCAGCAGCTCCAGCGGCCAGGAAGATACGCAGTATTTT
TRBD1	many	TRBV6-1	TRBJ2-2	CASSYIRTGGSGELFF	TGTGCCAGCAGTTATATTAGGACAGGGGGTTCCGGGGAGCTGTTTTTT
-	many	TRBV20-1	TRBJ1-5	CSARPADQPQHF	TGCAGTGCTAGACCTGCGGATCAGCCCCAGCATTTT
-	-	TRBV5-6	TRBJ1-5	CASSYDRNQPQHF	TGTGCCAGCAGCTATGACAGAAATCAGCCCCAGCATTTT
-	once	TRBV30	TRBJ1-5	CAWSADSSNQPQHF	TGTGCCTGGAGCGCGGACAGTAGCAATCAGCCCCAGCATTTT
TRBD1	many	TRBV6-5	TRBJ2-6	CASSYGTGAGANVLTF	TGTGCCAGCAGTTACGGCACAGGGGCTGGGGCCAACGTCCTGACTTTC
-	-	TRBV6-1	TRBJ1-4	CASSEMDLLAANEKLFF	TGTGCCAGCAGTGAAATGGATCTCCTAGCGGCTAATGAAAAACTGTTTTTT
-	many	TRBV3-1	TRBJ2-1	CASSQFRGTHEQFF	TGTGCCAGCAGCCAGTTCAGGGGGACTCATGAGCAGTTCTTC
-	many	TRBV5-6	TRBJ2-5	CASSRDTQETQYF	TGTGCCAGCAGTCGGGACACCCAAGAGACCCAGTACTTC
-	many	TRBV7-2	TRBJ2-7	CASSFHGEQYF	TGTGCCAGCAGCTTCCACGGCGAGCAGTACTTC
TRBD1	few	TRBV27	TRBJ1-1	CASSSADRFEAFF	TGTGCCAGCTCCTCCGCGGACAGGTTTGAAGCTTTCTTT
-	-	TRBV10-3	TRBJ1-4	CAISETEPDYEKLFF	TGTGCCATCAGTGAGACAGAACCGGACTATGAAAAACTGTTTTTT
TRBD1	many	TRBV6-1	TRBJ1-2	CASSYARTGGYTF	TGTGCCAGCAGTTACGCTAGGACAGGTGGCTACACCTTC
-	many	TRBV20-1	TRBJ2-7	CSVTPRGNYEQYF	TGCAGTGTCACCCCCCGAGGTAACTACGAGCAGTACTTC
-	-	TRBV9	TRBJ2-7	CASSVDGGDEQYF	TGTGCCAGCAGCGTTGACGGGGGCGACGAGCAGTACTTC
TRBD1	many	TRBV2	TRBJ1-2	CASTLTGTGYTF	TGTGCCAGCACTCTGACAGGGACTGGCTACACCTTC
TRBD2	many	TRBV12-3/TRBV12-4	TRBJ2-7	CASSLGLAGGLPYEQYF	TGTGCCAGCAGCCTGGGACTAGCGGGGGGCTTACCCTACGAGCAGTACTTC
TRBD2	-	TRBV12-3/TRBV12-4	TRBJ2-1	CASSPGLPNEQFF	TGTGCCAGCAGCCCGGGACTACCAAATGAGCAGTTCTTC
-	many	TRBV20-1	TRBJ2-3	CSASGTAGDTQYF	TGCAGTGCTAGCGGGACCGCAGGAGATACGCAGTATTTT
-	many	TRBV5-1	TRBJ1-1	CASSPRTANPEAFF	TGCGCCAGCAGCCCACGGACAGCAAATCCTGAAGCTTTCTTT
TRBD1	many	TRBV5-1	TRBJ2-6	CASSNGQGVAGANVLTF	TGCGCCAGCAGCAACGGACAGGGGGTAGCCGGGGCCAACGTCCTGACTTTC
TRBD1	many	TRBV28	TRBJ2-7	CASSTPGQGAGEQYF	TGTGCCAGCAGCACGCCGGGACAGGGGGCCGGGGAGCAGTACTTC
TRBD2	many	TRBV5-1	TRBJ2-1	CASSFGASGYNEQFF	TGCGCCAGCAGCTTCGGGGCTAGCGGATACAATGAGCAGTTCTTC
-	few	TRBV19	TRBJ1-3	CASSILGGPGNTIYF	TGTGCCAGTAGTATTCTGGGGGGTCCTGGAAACACCATATATTTT
-	-	TRBV10-3	TRBJ1-2	CAIRREESYGYTF	TGTGCCATACGCCGGGAAGAAAGCTATGGCTACACCTTC
TRBD1	few	TRBV11-2	TRBJ2-2	CASNPGGSGELFF	TGTGCCAGCAACCCAGGGGGTTCCGGGGAGCTGTTTTTT
-	many	TRBV7-2	TRBJ2-5	CASSSTGHKETQYF	TGTGCCAGCAGCAGCACGGGCCATAAAGAGACCCAGTACTTC
-	once	TRBV24-1	TRBJ2-3	CATSVGVRSTDTQYF	TGTGCCACCAGTGTGGGGGTTCGAAGCACAGATACGCAGTATTTT
TRBD2	many	TRBV27	TRBJ2-3	CASSLSPGLAAGADTQYF	TGTGCCAGCAGTTTATCTCCGGGACTAGCGGCGGGGGCAGATACGCAGTATTTT
TRBD2	many	TRBV28	TRBJ2-1	CASSSLAGGPGNEQFF	TGTGCCAGCAGTTCTCTAGCGGGGGGCCCTGGAAATGAGCAGTTCTTC
-	many	TRBV28	TRBJ2-5	CASSFPLGGKETQYF	TGTGCCAGCAGTTTTCCACTCGGAGGGAAAGAGACCCAGTACTTC
TRBD1	many	TRBV5-1	TRBJ1-6	CASSFAGTGAYSPLHF	TGCGCCAGCAGCTTCGCCGGGACAGGTGCCTATTCACCCCTCCACTTT
-	many	TRBV3-1	TRBJ1-1	CASSPQWRRSEAFF	TGTGCCAGCAGCCCTCAGTGGCGAAGGTCTGAAGCTTTCTTT
-	many	TRBV12-3/TRBV12-4	TRBJ1-1	CASSRPGTPNTEAFF	TGTGCCAGCAGTAGGCCCGGGACACCGAACACTGAAGCTTTCTTT
TRBD1	many	TRBV12-5	TRBJ2-3	CASGLTGAGDTQYF	TGTGCTAGTGGTCTCACAGGGGCGGGAGATACGCAGTATTTT